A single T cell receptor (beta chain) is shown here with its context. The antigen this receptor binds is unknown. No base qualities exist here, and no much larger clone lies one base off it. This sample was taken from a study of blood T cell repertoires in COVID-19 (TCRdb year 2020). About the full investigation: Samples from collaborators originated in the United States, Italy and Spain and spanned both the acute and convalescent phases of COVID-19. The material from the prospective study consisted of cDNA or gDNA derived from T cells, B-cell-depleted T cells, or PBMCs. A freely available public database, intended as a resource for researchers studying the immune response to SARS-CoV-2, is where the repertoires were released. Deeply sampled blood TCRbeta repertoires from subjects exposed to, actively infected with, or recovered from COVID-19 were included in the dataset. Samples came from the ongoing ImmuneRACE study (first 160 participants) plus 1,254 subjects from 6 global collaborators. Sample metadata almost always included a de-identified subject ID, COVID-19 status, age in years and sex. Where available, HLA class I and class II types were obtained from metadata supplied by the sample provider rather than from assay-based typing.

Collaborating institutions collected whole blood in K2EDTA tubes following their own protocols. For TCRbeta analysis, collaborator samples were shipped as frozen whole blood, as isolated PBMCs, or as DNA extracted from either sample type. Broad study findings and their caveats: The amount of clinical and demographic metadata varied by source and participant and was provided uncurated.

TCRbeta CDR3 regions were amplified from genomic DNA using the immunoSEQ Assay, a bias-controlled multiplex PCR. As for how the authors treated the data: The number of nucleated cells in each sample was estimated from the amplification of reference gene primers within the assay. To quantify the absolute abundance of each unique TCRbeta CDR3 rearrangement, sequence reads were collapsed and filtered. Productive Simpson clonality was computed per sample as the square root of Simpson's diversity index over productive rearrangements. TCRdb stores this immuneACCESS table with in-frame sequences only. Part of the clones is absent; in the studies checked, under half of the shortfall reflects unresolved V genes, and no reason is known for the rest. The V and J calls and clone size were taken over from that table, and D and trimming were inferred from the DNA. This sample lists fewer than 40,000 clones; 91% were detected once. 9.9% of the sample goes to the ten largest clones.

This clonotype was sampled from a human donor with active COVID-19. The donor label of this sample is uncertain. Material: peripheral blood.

DNA sequence: TGTGCCAGCAGCTTAGTAGTTGGGCCCCTAACGGAGCAGTACTTC. This gives the protein CASSLVVGPLTEQYF. Rearrangement joined TRBV7-6 to TRBJ2-7, with the D segment identity uncertain. The CDR3 runs 15 residues from the cysteine to the phenylalanine. The sequence is cut down to CDR3 DNA, 45 bases in frame from base 1. V loses 1 base of germline sequence and J loses 7 bases, and the interval between the two ends is 17 bases. From a lookup of the germline V gene, CDR1 and CDR2 are SGHVS and FNYEAQ.